The rows below give T cell receptor beta chains drawn from one sample of a study of shared clonotypes between healthy human individuals. Generated by immunoSEQ multiplex PCR, the TCRdb table keeps only in-frame clones and is missing some. The sample comprises 80,000 to 100,000 clones, 68% of which are singletons, and 45% to 55% rests with the top ten. Source material: memory CD8+ T cells sorted from blood. These receptors all come from a man between 25 and 39 years old in good health. Each CDR3 is given with its conserved first and last residue. The D gene is left open where the match is weak. Size is stated for part of the rows, as once, few or many counts, or as a class when the clone is expanded.

CDR3aa,CDR3nt,j_gene,abundance,d_gene,v_gene
CATTNRQGYQPQHF,TGTGCCACCACTAACAGACAGGGTTATCAGCCCCAGCATTTT,TRBJ1-5,.,TRBD1,TRBV6-4
CASSSLTGTYEQYF,TGTGCCAGCAGCTCCTTGACAGGGACCTACGAGCAGTACTTC,TRBJ2-7,.,TRBD1,TRBV28
CASSPVLAVYEQYF,TGTGCCAGCAGCCCGGTATTAGCGGTGTACGAGCAGTACTTC,TRBJ2-7,.,.,TRBV7-9
CASSQDMGSNQPQHF,TGCGCCAGCAGCCAAGATATGGGCAGCAATCAGCCCCAGCATTTT,TRBJ1-5,many,.,TRBV4-1
CASSLRDRGFTNEKLFF,TGTGCCAGCAGTTTGCGCGACAGGGGTTTCACTAATGAAAAACTGTTTTTT,TRBJ1-4,.,TRBD1,TRBV28
CAIRTVAYEQYF,TGTGCCATCCGGACCGTAGCGTACGAGCAGTACTTC,TRBJ2-7,.,.,TRBV10-3
CASSLSRAGQSNTGELFF,TGTGCCAGCAGCTTGAGCCGGGCGGGTCAGTCGAACACCGGGGAGCTGTTTTTT,TRBJ2-2,.,.,TRBV5-6
CATSRAAAGELFF,TGTGCCACCAGCAGAGCAGCAGCCGGGGAGCTGTTTTTT,TRBJ2-2,.,.,TRBV15
CASSCPSGKTSYEQYF,TGTGCCAGCAGCTGCCCTAGCGGGAAAACTTCCTACGAGCAGTACTTC,TRBJ2-7,.,.,TRBV12-1
CASSQRPGTGKETQYF,TGCGCCAGCAGCCAGCGCCCAGGGACAGGGAAGGAGACCCAGTACTTC,TRBJ2-5,once,TRBD1,TRBV4-1
CASSSGLTRNEQFF,TGTGCCAGCAGTAGTGGACTAACTCGCAATGAGCAGTTCTTC,TRBJ2-1,few,.,TRBV27
CASRTIPGQGPYEQYF,TGTGCCAGCAGAACTATACCGGGACAGGGACCGTACGAGCAGTACTTC,TRBJ2-7,.,TRBD1,TRBV27
CASSLQGGGQPQHF,TGTGCCAGCAGCTTGCAAGGGGGCGGTCAGCCCCAGCATTTT,TRBJ1-5,.,TRBD1,TRBV5-4
CASVLFYEQYF,TGTGCCAGCGTGCTCTTCTACGAGCAGTACTTC,TRBJ2-7,many,.,TRBV6-1
CASSQDSTSGDYNEQFF,TGCGCCAGCAGCCAAGATTCCACTAGCGGTGACTACAATGAGCAGTTCTTC,TRBJ2-1,.,TRBD2,TRBV4-3
CASRPHVSYTDTQYF,TGTGCCAGCAGGCCACACGTATCCTACACAGATACGCAGTATTTT,TRBJ2-3,.,.,TRBV6-5
CSVGGLSSGNTIYF,TGCAGCGTTGGTGGCCTTAGCTCTGGAAACACCATATATTTT,TRBJ1-3,.,.,TRBV29-1
CAGGGQPNEKLFF,TGTGCCGGAGGGGGGCAGCCGAATGAAAAACTGTTTTTT,TRBJ1-4,.,.,TRBV6-1
CASTDILGLAGEHNEQFF,TGTGCCAGTACCGATATCCTTGGACTAGCGGGAGAGCACAATGAGCAGTTCTTC,TRBJ2-1,.,TRBD2,TRBV19
CASSELREDNEQFF,TGCGCCAGCAGTGAACTGCGGGAGGACAATGAGCAGTTCTTC,TRBJ2-1,few,TRBD2,TRBV10-1
CASSSPLYEQYF,TGTGCCAGCAGCTCCCCGTTGTACGAGCAGTACTTC,TRBJ2-7,.,.,TRBV7-9
CASSGPQGSSYNEQFF,TGTGCCAGCAGCGGCCCCCAGGGAAGCTCCTACAATGAGCAGTTCTTC,TRBJ2-1,.,.,TRBV11-2
CASSFGTSGLGQFF,TGCGCCAGCAGCTTTGGGACTAGCGGCTTAGGGCAGTTCTTC,TRBJ2-1,.,TRBD2,TRBV5-1
CASSLAGGQIQETQYF,TGCGCCAGCAGCTTGGCCGGGGGACAGATCCAAGAGACCCAGTACTTC,TRBJ2-5,many,.,TRBV5-1
CACEREGNEQFF,TGTGCCTGCGAGCGGGAGGGAAATGAGCAGTTCTTC,TRBJ2-1,.,TRBD2,TRBV2
CASSVTGMDTEAFF,TGTGCCAGCAGCGTCACAGGGATGGACACTGAAGCTTTCTTT,TRBJ1-1,.,.,TRBV9
CASRRRGAGANVLTF,TGTGCCAGCAGACGAAGGGGGGCTGGGGCCAACGTCCTGACTTTC,TRBJ2-6,few,.,TRBV6-6
CASSQGGSLQETQYF,TGCGCCAGCAGCCAAGGGGGGTCCCTTCAAGAGACCCAGTACTTC,TRBJ2-5,.,.,TRBV4-1
CASSIMSTNEKLFF,TGTGCCAGTTCGATCATGTCAACTAATGAAAAACTGTTTTTT,TRBJ1-4,once,.,TRBV2
CASRGGNNQETQYF,TGTGCCAGCAGGGGGGGGAACAACCAAGAGACCCAGTACTTC,TRBJ2-5,.,TRBD2,TRBV7-8
CASSLPGPYYEQYF,TGTGCCAGCAGTTTGCCGGGGCCTTACTACGAGCAGTACTTC,TRBJ2-7,.,.,TRBV28
CASSLLDSGLAQDTQYF,TGTGCCAGCAGTTTATTAGACTCTGGGCTAGCCCAAGATACGCAGTATTTT,TRBJ2-3,.,.,TRBV28
CASSRLAGVGNEQFF,TGTGCCAGCAGCCGACTAGCGGGAGTTGGCAATGAGCAGTTCTTC,TRBJ2-1,.,TRBD2,TRBV6-5
CATSELVNEQFF,TGTGCCACATCCGAGTTAGTAAATGAGCAGTTCTTC,TRBJ2-1,.,.,TRBV15
CASSTAWSSGRAGELFF,TGTGCCAGCAGCACGGCGTGGTCTAGCGGGAGGGCCGGGGAGCTGTTTTTT,TRBJ2-2,.,TRBD2,TRBV11-2
CASSLFSLGRTFEETQYF,TGTGCCAGCAGCTTATTTAGCTTAGGCCGTACGTTCGAAGAGACCCAGTACTTC,TRBJ2-5,.,.,TRBV11-2
CASSPGQSLGYTF,TGTGCCAGCAGCCCTGGACAGAGTCTGGGCTACACCTTC,TRBJ1-2,few,.,TRBV6-5
CAWSVLGSYGYTF,TGTGCCTGGAGTGTACTAGGCAGTTATGGCTACACCTTC,TRBJ1-2,.,.,TRBV30
CASKSIAEAFF,TGTGCCAGCAAAAGTATTGCTGAAGCTTTCTTT,TRBJ1-1,.,.,TRBV27
CASSFLTSGRGIPGANVLTF,TGTGCCAGCAGTTTTTTGACTAGCGGGAGGGGGATTCCTGGGGCCAACGTCCTGACTTTC,TRBJ2-6,.,TRBD2,TRBV28
CASSLIGFSSEQYF,TGTGCCAGCAGTTTAATCGGGTTCTCTAGCGAGCAGTACTTC,TRBJ2-7,.,.,TRBV28
CASSETPERGAFF,TGTGCCAGCAGTGAGACTCCCGAACGGGGGGCTTTCTTT,TRBJ1-1,few,.,TRBV25-1
CASSEGTVDKLFF,TGCGCCAGCAGTGAAGGGACCGTCGACAAACTGTTTTTT,TRBJ1-4,.,.,TRBV10-2
CASSQVWTGGSEQYF,TGCGCCAGCAGCCAAGTATGGACAGGGGGCTCCGAGCAGTACTTC,TRBJ2-7,.,TRBD1,TRBV4-3
CASSSAGQANTGELFF,TGTGCCAGCAGCTCGGCTGGCCAGGCGAACACCGGGGAGCTGTTTTTT,TRBJ2-2,once,.,TRBV5-6
CASSQGQGPTDTQYF,TGTGCTAGCAGTCAGGGACAGGGACCCACAGATACGCAGTATTTT,TRBJ2-3,.,TRBD1,TRBV7-7
CASSPSLGRTYEQYF,TGCGCCAGCAGCCCGAGCCTGGGACGGACCTACGAGCAGTACTTC,TRBJ2-7,.,.,TRBV5-1
CASSYRGSNQPQHF,TGTGCCAGCAGCTACAGGGGGAGCAATCAGCCCCAGCATTTT,TRBJ1-5,few,TRBD1,TRBV6-5